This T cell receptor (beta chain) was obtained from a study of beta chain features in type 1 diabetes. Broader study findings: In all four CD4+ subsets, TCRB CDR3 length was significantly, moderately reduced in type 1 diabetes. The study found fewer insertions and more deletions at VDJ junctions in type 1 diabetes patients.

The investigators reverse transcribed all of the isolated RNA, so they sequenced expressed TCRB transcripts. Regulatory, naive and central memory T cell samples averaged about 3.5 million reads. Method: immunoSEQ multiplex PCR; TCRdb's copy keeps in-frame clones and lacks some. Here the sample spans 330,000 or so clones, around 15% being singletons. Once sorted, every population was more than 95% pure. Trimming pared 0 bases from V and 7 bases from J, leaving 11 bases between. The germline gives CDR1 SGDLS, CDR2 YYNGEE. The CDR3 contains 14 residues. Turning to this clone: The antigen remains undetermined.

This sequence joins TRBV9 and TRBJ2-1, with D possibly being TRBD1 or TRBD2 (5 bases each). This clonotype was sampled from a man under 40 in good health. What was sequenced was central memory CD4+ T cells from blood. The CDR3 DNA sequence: TGTGCCAGCAGCGTAGCTGGGACCGTAAATGAGCAGTTCTTC. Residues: CASSVAGTVNEQFF.